Listed below are T cell receptor beta chains from one sample, sequenced in a study of blood T cell repertoires in COVID-19. The table came from immunoSEQ multiplex PCR; TCRdb's copy has only in-frame clones and leaves some out. Of almost 200,000 clones listed, about nine tenths are singletons. The sample taken for sequencing was peripheral blood. All receptors come from a woman between 65 and 79 years old with acute or convalescent COVID-19. Each CDR3 is given with its conserved first and last residue. D genes are given only for firm matches. The size entry is marked missing in some rows and otherwise reads once, few, many or a size class.

clone_size: NA
j_call: TRBJ1-1
v_call: TRBV6-2/TRBV6-3
d_call: TRBD1
cdr3_nt: TGTGCCAGCAGTTACGCAGGGGGCGCGTTCACTGAAGCTTTCTTT
cdr3_aa: CASSYAGGAFTEAFF

clone_size: NA
j_call: TRBJ1-2
v_call: TRBV5-1
d_call: NA
cdr3_nt: TGCGCCAGCAGCTTAGAGGCTAAATATGGCTACACCTTC
cdr3_aa: CASSLEAKYGYTF

clone_size: NA
j_call: TRBJ2-2
v_call: TRBV29-1
d_call: NA
cdr3_nt: TGCAGCGTTGAACGGGGAGGAGGGGAGCTGTTTTTT
cdr3_aa: CSVERGGGELFF

clone_size: NA
j_call: TRBJ2-5
v_call: TRBV5-5
d_call: TRBD2
cdr3_nt: TGTGCCAGCAGTCCGGGAGGGGGACCTCAGTACTTC
cdr3_aa: CASSPGGGPQYF

clone_size: once
j_call: TRBJ2-1
v_call: TRBV6-5
d_call: NA
cdr3_nt: TGTGCCAGCAGTTACCAAGGCGGGCAGTTCTTC
cdr3_aa: CASSYQGGQFF

clone_size: NA
j_call: TRBJ2-6
v_call: TRBV27
d_call: NA
cdr3_nt: TGTGCCAGCAGCGTAAATTACTGGGCCTCTGGGGCCAACGTCCTGACTTTC
cdr3_aa: CASSVNYWASGANVLTF

clone_size: NA
j_call: TRBJ1-3
v_call: TRBV3-1/TRBV3-2
d_call: NA
cdr3_nt: TGTGCCAGCAGCCAAGTCGCTGGAAACACCATATATTTT
cdr3_aa: CASSQVAGNTIYF

clone_size: NA
j_call: TRBJ1-1
v_call: TRBV12-3/TRBV12-4
d_call: NA
cdr3_nt: TGTGCCAGCAGATCACAGGGGAACACTGAAGCTTTCTTT
cdr3_aa: CASRSQGNTEAFF

clone_size: NA
j_call: TRBJ1-4
v_call: TRBV4-1
d_call: NA
cdr3_nt: TGCGCCAGCAGCCCAGGGTCTTTGGGGGAAAAACTGTTTTTT
cdr3_aa: CASSPGSLGEKLFF

clone_size: few
j_call: TRBJ1-3
v_call: TRBV3-1/TRBV3-2
d_call: NA
cdr3_nt: TGTGCCAGCAGCAATCTTGGGGGCAGTTCTGGAAACACCATATATTTT
cdr3_aa: CASSNLGGSSGNTIYF

clone_size: NA
j_call: TRBJ2-2
v_call: TRBV3-1/TRBV3-2
d_call: NA
cdr3_nt: TGTGCCAGCAGCCCGACTAGTATCCGGGAGCTGTTTTTT
cdr3_aa: CASSPTSIRELFF

clone_size: NA
j_call: TRBJ2-7
v_call: TRBV10-3
d_call: NA
cdr3_nt: TGTGCCATCAGTGAGTCTGGGGGGGCGGCCTACGAGCAGTACTTC
cdr3_aa: CAISESGGAAYEQYF

clone_size: NA
j_call: TRBJ1-4
v_call: TRBV6-6
d_call: NA
cdr3_nt: TGTGCCAGTAGTAACGGGGGTGAAAAACTGTTTTTT
cdr3_aa: CASSNGGEKLFF

clone_size: NA
j_call: TRBJ2-2
v_call: TRBV6-5
d_call: TRBD1
cdr3_nt: TGTGCCAGCATCTTAGACAGGGGGCGAGCCGGGGAGCTGTTTTTT
cdr3_aa: CASILDRGRAGELFF

clone_size: NA
j_call: TRBJ2-3
v_call: TRBV6-4
d_call: NA
cdr3_nt: TGTGCCAGCAGCCAAGACAGAGTAAGGGGGGATACGCAGTATTTT
cdr3_aa: CASSQDRVRGDTQYF

clone_size: NA
j_call: TRBJ2-7
v_call: TRBV6-2/TRBV6-3
d_call: NA
cdr3_nt: TGTGCCAGCAGTTACTCTGGCCTTGGGGGGTTCGAGCAGTACTTC
cdr3_aa: CASSYSGLGGFEQYF

clone_size: once
j_call: TRBJ1-6
v_call: TRBV18
d_call: TRBD1
cdr3_nt: TGTGCCAGCTCACCTGACAGGGGTAATTCACCCCTCCACTTT
cdr3_aa: CASSPDRGNSPLHF

clone_size: NA
j_call: TRBJ1-1
v_call: TRBV29-1
d_call: NA
cdr3_nt: TGCAGCGCCCGAAGAGGCACTGAAGCTTTCTTT
cdr3_aa: CSARRGTEAFF

clone_size: NA
j_call: TRBJ2-2
v_call: TRBV14
d_call: NA
cdr3_nt: TGTGCCAGCAGCTCCCAGTACACCGGGGAGCTGTTTTTT
cdr3_aa: CASSSQYTGELFF

clone_size: once
j_call: TRBJ1-4
v_call: TRBV2
d_call: TRBD1
cdr3_nt: TGTGCCAGCAGCGCAACCCTGACAGGGCGGAATGAAAAACTGTTTTTT
cdr3_aa: CASSATLTGRNEKLFF

clone_size: NA
j_call: TRBJ1-5
v_call: TRBV19
d_call: TRBD1
cdr3_nt: TGTGCCATTAGAGACAGGGGATCAAATCAGCCCCAGCATTTT
cdr3_aa: CAIRDRGSNQPQHF